A single sample gave rise to the 18 T cell receptor beta chains below, sequenced in a study of T cell changes during pregnancy in multiple sclerosis. Assay: immunoSEQ multiplex PCR; the TCRdb copy retains only in-frame clones and omits some. The profile covers 49,000 or so clones, with about 91% appearing a single time and under 2.5% taken by the ten largest. The sample here was peripheral blood, taken in the third trimester of pregnancy. All receptors come from a female donor with multiple sclerosis, enrolled in a pregnancy study.

In DNA, the CDR3 is TGTGCCAGCAGCTACGGGGGACTCGGGGAGACCCAGTACTTC. Residues: CASSYGGLGETQYF. The genes are TRBV7-2 and TRBJ2-5; TRBD2 might be the D (6 bases). Per germline, CDR1 SGHTA and CDR2 FQGNSA. The CDR3 is made up of 14 amino acids. The germline V and J ends were trimmed by 4 bases and 5 bases, with 14 bases remaining between them.

The chain links TRBV13 to TRBJ1-2; perhaps TRBD1 as D (6 bases). CDR1 and CDR2 from the germline V gene are PRHDT and FYEKMQ (reference sequence). This CDR3 region has 14 residues. V lost 0 bases, J lost 2 bases, and 7 bases lay in between. The CDR3 reads CASSLGGTNYGYTF. CDR3 DNA sequence: TGTGCCAGCAGCTTAGGGGGGACAAACTATGGCTACACCTTC.

This clone was found a few times. This chain links TRBV7-9 with TRBJ1-1; D unresolved. The CDR3 length is 14 residues. Deletions cut 6 bases from V and 2 bases from J, with 13 bases between. Germline values: CDR1 SEHNR, CDR2 FQNEAQ (reference sequence). The CDR3 reads CASRPPTANTEAFF. The CDR3 region has the DNA TGTGCCAGCAGGCCTCCCACAGCTAACACTGAAGCTTTCTTT.

The chain combines TRBV18 with TRBJ2-7; 10 bases map to TRBD2. Per the germline V gene, CDR1 is KGHSH and CDR2 is LQKENI. This CDR3 comprises 15 residues. The ends lost 3 bases at V and 0 bases at J; junction bases unmatched: 2. In nucleotides, the CDR3 is TGTGCCAGCTCACCCAGACTAGCGGGCTCCTACGAGCAGTACTTC. This translates into CASSPRLAGSYEQYF.

The V and J genes are TRBV7-2 and TRBJ1-2, with D perhaps matching TRBD1 (5 bases). V was trimmed by 1 base and J by 7 bases, leaving 16 bases between them. Per the germline V gene, CDR1 is SGHTA and CDR2 is FQGNSA. This CDR3 has 15 residues. CDR3 DNA sequence: TGTGCCAGCAGCTTAGGCCGTCGTACAGGCGGTGGCTACACCTTC. Translated: CASSLGRRTGGGYTF.

This clone was counted a few times. This rearrangement joins TRBV7-9 to TRBJ2-7, with D possibly being TRBD1 (5 bases). The germline gives CDR1 SEHNR, CDR2 FQNEAQ (reference sequence). The CDR3 sequence is 16 residues long. The V end lost 2 bases, the J end lost 3 bases, and 17 bases lay between the germline ends. CDR3 in DNA: TGTGCCAGCAGCTTATCCACAGGACCCCTACACTACGAGCAGTACTTC. Amino acid sequence: CASSLSTGPLHYEQYF. The whole variable domain, filled in from reference TRBV7-9 and TRBJ2-7, reads DTGVSQNPRHKITKRGQNVTFRCDPISEHNRLYWYRQTLGQGPEFLTYFQNEAQLEKSRLLSDRFSAERPKGSFSTLEIQRTEQGDSAMYLCASSLSTGPLHYEQYFGPGTRLTVT.

The count of this clone is one. The CDR3 region has the DNA TGCGCCAGCAGCCAAATAGCGGGAGGGGCCAATGAGCAGTTCTTC. Its protein is CASSQIAGGANEQFF. The chain uses TRBV4-3 and TRBJ2-1; 11 nucleotides agree with TRBD2. J was trimmed by 6 bases and V by 2 bases; bases with no gene match: 3. The CDR3 has 15 residues. The germline gives CDR1 LGHNA, CDR2 YSLEER.

This clone showed up just a few times. V and J are TRBV6-6 and TRBJ2-1; 11 bases line up with TRBD2. J was trimmed by 3 bases and V by 10 bases; bases with no gene match: 5. Germline V CDR1 and CDR2: MNHNY, SVGAGI (reference sequence). The CDR3 is 14 amino acids. In DNA form, the CDR3 reads TGTGCCACCTTACTAGCGGGAGTCTACAATGAGCAGTTCTTC. The encoded protein is CATLLAGVYNEQFF.

The chain uses TRBV10-3 and TRBJ1-2, with D maybe TRBD1 (6 bases). Trimming stripped 0 bases from V and 5 bases from J, with 16 bases between. Germline CDR1 reads ENHRY; CDR2 reads SYGVKD. CDR3 length: 16 amino acids. CDR3 protein: CAISESMQGTFYGYTF. DNA for the CDR3: TGTGCCATCAGTGAGTCGATGCAAGGGACATTTTATGGCTACACCTTC.

The CDR3 DNA follows: TGTGCCACCAGCAGAGATGGTAGCGGGAGTTCAGATACGCAGTATTTT. Its protein product is CATSRDGSGSSDTQYF. The chain employs TRBV15 and TRBJ2-3; 9 bases map to TRBD2. The CDR3 consists of 16 residues. Germline V gene lookup returns CDR1 LNHNV and CDR2 YYDKDF (reference sequence). V gave up 0 bases and J gave up 4 bases; unmatched junction bases: 5.

The V and J genes are TRBV2 and TRBJ1-4, with a possible D match to TRBD1 (5 bases). Trimming took off 7 bases at V and 2 bases at J, with 14 bases between the two ends. In germline, CDR1 is SNHLY, CDR2 FYNNEI. The CDR3 extends over 15 amino acids. The CDR3 reads CASKWRDATNEKLFF. The CDR3 bases are TGTGCCAGCAAGTGGCGGGACGCCACTAATGAAAAACTGTTTTTT.

The gene calls are TRBV18 and TRBJ2-7, with 11 nucleotides matching TRBD1. The ends lost 1 base at V and 5 bases at J; junction bases unmatched: 4. This CDR3 region has 15 residues. Germline CDR1 is KGHSH and CDR2 is LQKENI. The CDR3 bases are TGTGCCAGCTCACCACAAGGGACAGGGGGACACGAGCAGTACTTC. The encoded protein is CASSPQGTGGHEQYF.

J is TRBJ1-5 and V is TRBV27; 7 bases line up with TRBD1. The CDR3 has 14 amino acids. CDR1 MNHEY and CDR2 SMNVEV come from the germline V gene (reference sequence). V dropped 4 bases and J dropped 4; count of bases not matched to a gene: 4. CDR3 in DNA: TGTGCCAGCAGTTCGACAGGGCCGAATCAGCCCCAGCATTTT. The encoded protein is CASSSTGPNQPQHF.

The rearrangement joins TRBV11-3 to TRBJ2-1, with 11 nucleotides matching TRBD2. The ends lost 6 bases at V and 8 bases at J; junction bases unmatched: 6. The length of the CDR3 is 14 residues. Germline V gives CDR1 SGHNT, CDR2 YENEEA. Written as DNA, the CDR3 is TGTGCCAGCAGTAGCGGGAGGGCCAGGCATGAGCAGTTCTTC. This translates into CASSSGRARHEQFF.

The gene calls are TRBV13 and TRBJ2-1; 8 positions match TRBD2. V trimming: 6 bases; J trimming: 5 bases; junction bases outside the gene matches: 12. This CDR3 region has 16 residues. Germline CDR1 is PRHDT and CDR2 is FYEKMQ (reference sequence). This CDR3 reads CASRSALSGIHNEQFF. The CDR3 region has the DNA TGTGCCAGCAGGTCCGCCCTTAGCGGGATTCACAATGAGCAGTTCTTC.

The chain carries TRBV9 and TRBJ2-7; 8 bases are shared with TRBD1. CDR1 is SGDLS, CDR2 YYNGEE, per germline. V shed 0 bases, J shed 5 bases, and the junction held 7 bases outside the gene matches. CDR3 size: 15 residues. CDR3 coding DNA: TGTGCCAGCAGCGTAGATTTAGGACAGGGCAACGAGCAGTACTTC. It specifies CASSVDLGQGNEQYF. The full variable domain, completed using reference TRBV9 and TRBJ2-7, is DSGVTQTPKHLITATGQRVTLRCSPRSGDLSVYWYQQSLDQGLQFLIQYYNGEERAKGNILERFSAQQFPDLHSELNLSSLELGDSALYFCASSVDLGQGNEQYFGPGTRLTVT.

The CDR3: CASSQDFREQYF. In DNA form, the CDR3 reads TGCGCCAGCAGCCAAGATTTCCGCGAGCAGTACTTC. V is TRBV4-1 and J is TRBJ2-7, with D unclear. Germline loops: CDR1 MGHRA, CDR2 YSYEKL. The CDR3 spans 12 residues. Trimming took 0 bases from V and 6 from J, leaving 6 bases between them.

This clone has more than one count but fewer than ten. The chain joins TRBV28 to TRBJ2-1; the match to TRBD2 covers 8 bases. Germline-derived CDR1 and CDR2 are MDHEN and SYDVKM. The CDR3 covers 14 residues. The V gene end was trimmed by 10 bases and the J gene end by 3 bases; junction bases not matched to a gene: 8. This chain's CDR3 is CATKSGRIYNEQFF. Written as DNA, the CDR3 is TGTGCCACCAAAAGCGGGAGAATCTACAATGAGCAGTTCTTC.